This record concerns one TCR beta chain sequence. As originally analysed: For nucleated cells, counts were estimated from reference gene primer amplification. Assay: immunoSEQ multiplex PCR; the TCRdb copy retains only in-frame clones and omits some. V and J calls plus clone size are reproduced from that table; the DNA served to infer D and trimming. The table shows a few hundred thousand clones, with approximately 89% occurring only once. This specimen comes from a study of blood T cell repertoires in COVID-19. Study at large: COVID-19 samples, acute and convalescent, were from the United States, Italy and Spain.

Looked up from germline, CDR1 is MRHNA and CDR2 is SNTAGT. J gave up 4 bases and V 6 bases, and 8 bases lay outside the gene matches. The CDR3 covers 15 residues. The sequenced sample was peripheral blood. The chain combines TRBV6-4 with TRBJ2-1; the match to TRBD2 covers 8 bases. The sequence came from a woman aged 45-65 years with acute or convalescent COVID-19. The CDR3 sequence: CASRKSGSGYNEQFF. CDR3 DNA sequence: TGTGCCAGCAGAAAGAGCGGGAGCGGTTACAATGAGCAGTTCTTC.